This T cell receptor (beta chain) was obtained from a study of blood T cell repertoires in COVID-19. This CDR3 region has 14 residues. Germline V gene lookup returns CDR1 MNHEY and CDR2 SVGAGI. V lost 7 bases and J lost 6; bases outside the gene matches: 8. Produced via immunoSEQ multiplex PCR; TCRdb's table is partial and in-frame only. This table has a few hundred thousand clones, about 84% appearing once. This TCR was recovered from an elderly man with acute or convalescent COVID-19. The sample consisted of peripheral blood. The genes are TRBV6-5 and TRBJ2-2; the match to TRBD2 covers 7 bases. The CDR3 sequence is CASTPGTMAGELFF. The CDR3, as DNA: TGTGCCAGCACCCCCGGGACTATGGCCGGGGAGCTGTTTTTT.